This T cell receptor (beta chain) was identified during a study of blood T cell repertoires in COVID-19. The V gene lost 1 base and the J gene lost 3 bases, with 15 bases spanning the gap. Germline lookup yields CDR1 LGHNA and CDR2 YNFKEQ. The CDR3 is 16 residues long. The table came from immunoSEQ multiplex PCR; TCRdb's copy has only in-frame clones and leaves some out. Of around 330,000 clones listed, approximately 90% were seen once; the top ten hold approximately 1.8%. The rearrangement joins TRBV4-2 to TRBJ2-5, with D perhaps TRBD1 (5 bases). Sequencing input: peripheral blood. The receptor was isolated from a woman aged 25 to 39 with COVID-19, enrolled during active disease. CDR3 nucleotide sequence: TGTGCCAGCAGCCAAGGGATCGGCTTAGGGGAAGAGACCCAGTACTTC. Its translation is CASSQGIGLGEETQYF.